This T cell receptor beta chain was sequenced in a study of chemoradiotherapy in HPV16-positive cancers. Overall study results and limits: During treatment, candidate HPV-specific clones and E7-related motifs expanded in tumor.

V shed 6 bases and J shed 6 bases, with 8 bases lying between them. The germline V gene encodes CDR1 WNHNN and CDR2 SYGVQD (reference sequence). The CDR3 covers 12 residues. Clones were sequenced by immunoSEQ multiplex PCR, and TCRdb holds only the in-frame ones, with some missing. The sample includes roughly 34,000 clones, 70% to 90% of them seen just once. Details on this clone: The antigen is undetermined.

The sequences come from blood, collected from a patient who underwent chemoradiotherapy. This sequence joins TRBV10-1 and TRBJ2-2; D unclear. This TCR was recovered from a human donor with HPV-associated anogenital cancer. CDR3 DNA sequence: TGCGCCAGCAGGACGTCGGCCGGGGAGCTGTTTTTT. It codes for CASRTSAGELFF.